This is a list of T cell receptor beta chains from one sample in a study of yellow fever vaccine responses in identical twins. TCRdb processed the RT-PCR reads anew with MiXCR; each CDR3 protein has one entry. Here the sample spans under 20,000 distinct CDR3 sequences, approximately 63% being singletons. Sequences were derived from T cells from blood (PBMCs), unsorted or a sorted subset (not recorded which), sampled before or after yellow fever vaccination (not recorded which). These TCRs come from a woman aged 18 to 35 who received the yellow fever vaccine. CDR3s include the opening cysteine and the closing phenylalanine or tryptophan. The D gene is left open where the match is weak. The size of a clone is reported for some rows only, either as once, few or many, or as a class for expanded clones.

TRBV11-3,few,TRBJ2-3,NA,TGTGCCAGCAGCTTATTGCGGCCCCTCGGAGATACGCAGTATTTT,CASSLLRPLGDTQYF
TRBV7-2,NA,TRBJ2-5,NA,TGTGCCAGCAGCTATAGGACCCAAGAGACCCAGTACTTC,CASSYRTQETQYF
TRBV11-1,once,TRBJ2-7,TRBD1,TGTGCCAGCAGCTTAGGTACAGGGGGCTACGAGCAGTACTTC,CASSLGTGGYEQYF
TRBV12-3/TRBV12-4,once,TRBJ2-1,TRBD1,TGTGCCAGCAGTTTGGACAGGGTTTGGGTCTTC,CASSLDRVWVF
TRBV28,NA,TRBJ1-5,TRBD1,TGTGCCAGCAGTTTGGTTGCAGGGGGCGGCAATCAGCCCCAGCATTTT,CASSLVAGGGNQPQHF
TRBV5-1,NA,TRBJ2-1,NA,TGCGCCAGCAGCTTTAAGGGTGAGCAGTTCTTC,CASSFKGEQFF
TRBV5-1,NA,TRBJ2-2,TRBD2,TGCGCCAGCAGGCCTTGGTCCCTAGCGGAGAACACCGGGGAGCTGTTTTTT,CASRPWSLAENTGELFF
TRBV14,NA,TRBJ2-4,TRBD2,TGTGCCAGCAGCCCAAGAGCGGGGATGGGAGCCAAAAACATTCAGTACTTC,CASSPRAGMGAKNIQYF
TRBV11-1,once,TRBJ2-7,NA,TGTGCCAGCAGCAAGCCTGAATTCTACGAGCAGTACTTC,CASSKPEFYEQYF
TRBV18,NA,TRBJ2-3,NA,TGTGCCAGCTCACCAGGACCCGGGACCACCCAAAATACGCAGTATTTT,CASSPGPGTTQNTQYF
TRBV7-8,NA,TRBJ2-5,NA,TGTGCCAGCAGCTTAGCGACTACTCAAGAGACCCAGTACTTC,CASSLATTQETQYF
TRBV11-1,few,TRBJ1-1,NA,TGTGCCAGCAGCTTAGACAGCCGCCCTGAAGCTTTCTTT,CASSLDSRPEAFF
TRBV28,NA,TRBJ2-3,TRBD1,TGTGCCAGCAGCATTCGACAGGGTGGCACAGATACGCAGTATTTT,CASSIRQGGTDTQYF
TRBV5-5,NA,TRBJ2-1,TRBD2,TGTGCCAGCAGCTTGGAGACTAGCGGGAACTCCTACAATGAGCAGTTCTTC,CASSLETSGNSYNEQFF
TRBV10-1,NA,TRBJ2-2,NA,TGCGCCAGCAGTGATTCCAGGGGTGCTGGGGAGCTGTTTTTT,CASSDSRGAGELFF
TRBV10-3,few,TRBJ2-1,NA,TGTGCCATCAGTGAAAGCCAAACCAATGAGCAGTTCTTC,CAISESQTNEQFF
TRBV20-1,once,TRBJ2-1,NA,TGCAGTGCTAGAGAGAGGGGGGAGGTGGATGAGCAGTTCTTC,CSARERGEVDEQFF
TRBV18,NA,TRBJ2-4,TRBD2,TGTGCCAGCTCAAATAGCGGGTTAGCCAAAAACATTCAGTACTTC,CASSNSGLAKNIQYF
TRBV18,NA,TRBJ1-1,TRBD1,TGTGCCAGCTCACCACCGGGACAGGGGAACACTGAAGCTTTCTTT,CASSPPGQGNTEAFF
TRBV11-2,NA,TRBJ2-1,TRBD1,TGTGCCAGCAGCCCTGGGACAGGGAAAGGGTATGAGCAGTTCTTC,CASSPGTGKGYEQFF
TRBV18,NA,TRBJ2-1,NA,TGTGCCAGCTCACCAACCAGGACGGGTAACAATGAGCAGTTCTTC,CASSPTRTGNNEQFF
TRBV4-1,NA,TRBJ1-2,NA,TGCGCCAGCAGCCAAGATGTAGAAGGCTACACCTTC,CASSQDVEGYTF
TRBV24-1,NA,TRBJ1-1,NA,TGTGCCTCACAGGGACACCCTGGGGGCTCAAAGAACACTGAAGCTTTCTTT,CASQGHPGGSKNTEAFF
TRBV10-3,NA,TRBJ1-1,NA,TGTGCCATCAGTGAGGCTAGACAGCTGAACACTGAAGCTTTCTTT,CAISEARQLNTEAFF
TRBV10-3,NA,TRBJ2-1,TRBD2,TGTGCCATCAGTGAGTCAGGTACTAGCGGGATAAGGGAGCAGTTCTTC,CAISESGTSGIREQFF
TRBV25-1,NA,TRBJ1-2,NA,TGTGCCAGCAGTGGACAGCTGAACTATGGCTACACCTTC,CASSGQLNYGYTF
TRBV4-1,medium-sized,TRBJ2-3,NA,TGCGCCAGCAGCCAAAGTGAGGGGGATACGCAGTATTTT,CASSQSEGDTQYF
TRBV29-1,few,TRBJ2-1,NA,TGCAGCGTTGGAACGCGGGAGCAGTTCTTC,CSVGTREQFF
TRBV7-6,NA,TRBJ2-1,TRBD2,TGTGCCAGCAGTTCCCTTTTAGCGGGGAGAGCCCCACTGGGGCAGTTCTTC,CASSSLLAGRAPLGQFF
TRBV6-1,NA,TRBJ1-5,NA,TGTGCCAGCAGTCAGCAGGTGAATCAGCCCCAGCATTTT,CASSQQVNQPQHF
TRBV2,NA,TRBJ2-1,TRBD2,TGTGCCAGCAGTGAAAGGGCTAGCGGGGGTGTCAATGAGCAGTTCTTC,CASSERASGGVNEQFF
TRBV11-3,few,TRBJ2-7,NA,TGTGCCAGCAGCTTCGGGACACACTACGAGCAGTACTTC,CASSFGTHYEQYF
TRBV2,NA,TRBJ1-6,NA,TGTGCCAGCGTTCCTAGTGGTAATTCACCCCTCCACTTT,CASVPSGNSPLHF
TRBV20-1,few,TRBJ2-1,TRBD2,TGCAGTGCAACGGAGGGGACTACTTCCTACAATGAGCAGTTCTTC,CSATEGTTSYNEQFF
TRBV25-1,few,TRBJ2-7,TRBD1,TGTGCCAGCAGTGGTCCGGACAGGGGCTTGGGGGAGCAGTACTTC,CASSGPDRGLGEQYF
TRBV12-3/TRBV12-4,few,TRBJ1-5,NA,TGTGCCAGCAGTCGGGGGGGCAATCAGCCCCAGCATTTT,CASSRGGNQPQHF
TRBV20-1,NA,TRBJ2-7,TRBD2,TGCAGTGCATTAGCGGGAGCCATCAACGAGCAGTACTTC,CSALAGAINEQYF
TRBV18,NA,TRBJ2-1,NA,TGTGCCAGCTCACCACCATACAATGAGCAGTTCTTC,CASSPPYNEQFF
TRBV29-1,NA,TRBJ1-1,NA,TGCAGCGGGCTCCATGGCGGCAAGACTGAAGCTTTCTTT,CSGLHGGKTEAFF
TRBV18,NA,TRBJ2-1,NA,TGTGCCAGCTCACCCGGACAGCACTACAATGAGCAGTTCTTC,CASSPGQHYNEQFF
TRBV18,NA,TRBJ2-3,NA,TGTGCCAGCTCACCCGTGGCAGATACGCAGTATTTT,CASSPVADTQYF